This record looks at one TCR beta chain sequence and its context. The CDR3 totals 12 residues. Germline CDR1 reads LGHDT; CDR2 reads YNNKEL (reference sequence). The V and J ends lost 0 bases and 5 bases respectively, with 4 bases between them. The sample comes from a study of blood T cell repertoires in COVID-19. About the research overall: Samples came from the United States, Italy and Spain, spanning acute and convalescent COVID-19. PBMCs, B-cell-depleted T cells, or T cells were the source of the cDNA or gDNA that made up the material.

As processed by the authors: Reference gene primer amplification gave nucleated cell count estimates. Profiled with immunoSEQ multiplex PCR; TCRdb holds only in-frame clones, not every one. V, J and clone size reflect that table, while D and trimming were determined from the DNA. The sample shows more than 90,000 clones, roughly nine tenths of them seen only once. The V gene is TRBV3-1 (or the pseudogene TRBV3-2), the J gene TRBJ2-5, with D uncertain. The sequenced sample consisted of peripheral blood. This sequence originates from a man aged 45 to 65 with acute or convalescent COVID-19. The CDR3 nucleotides read TGTGCCAGCAGCCAAGACGGTGAGACCCAGTACTTC. Amino acids: CASSQDGETQYF.